This is a list of T cell receptor beta chains from one sample in a study of T cells expressing NK-cell markers. TCRdb reprocessed the 5' RACE reads and keeps a single row for each CDR3 protein, giving no DNA. The sample includes about 460,000 distinct CDR3 sequences. Sequenced: blood T cells: a sorted CD56 or NKG2C T cell subset, CD4+ or CD8+ T cells, or bulk PBMC T cells (not recorded which). These TCRs come from a woman aged 50 to 65 in good health. Both conserved end residues are part of each CDR3.

j_call | v_call | cdr3_aa
TRBJ1-1 | TRBV5-6 | CASKRQGAVIAEAFF
TRBJ2-5 | TRBV4-1 | CASSQFGVGETQYF
TRBJ1-2 | TRBV7-9 | CASSREGTNYGYTF
TRBJ1-5 | TRBV29-1 | CSASFGLTGSNQPQHF
TRBJ2-5 | TRBV5-1 | CASRLWSGNQETQYF
TRBJ2-2 | TRBV20-1 | CSASVGGRNTGELFF
TRBJ2-1 | TRBV10-2 | CASSEPPGQGAGNEQFF
TRBJ1-1 | TRBV6-1 | CASERLSKGYTEAFF
TRBJ2-3 | TRBV12-3/TRBV12-4 | CASSKDRGRDTQYF
TRBJ2-7 | TRBV12-3/TRBV12-4 | CASSPSGPGGSYEQYF
TRBJ2-1 | TRBV7-3 | CASSRGLESFSYNEQFF
TRBJ2-3 | TRBV19 | CASSIPRDWSTSTDTQYF
TRBJ2-4 | TRBV29-1 | CSVVAANIQYF
TRBJ2-2 | TRBV12-3/TRBV12-4 | CASRREGSGELFF
TRBJ1-4 | TRBV12-3/TRBV12-4 | CASSWGITNEKLFF
TRBJ2-1 | TRBV20-1 | CSAPRGLAGLGEQFF
TRBJ1-5 | TRBV12-3/TRBV12-4 | CASSSGQGAGNQPQHF
TRBJ2-5 | TRBV6-5 | CATKLGARETQYF
TRBJ2-5 | TRBV5-1 | CASTIQGAQETQYF
TRBJ2-1 | TRBV2 | CATSRRDEQFF
TRBJ2-1 | TRBV3-1 | CASSPGWGRANEQFF
TRBJ2-3 | TRBV12-3/TRBV12-4 | CASSPDGISTDTQYF
TRBJ2-1 | TRBV10-1 | CASSVLAGSYNEQFF
TRBJ2-7 | TRBV18 | CASSSKGGHEQYF
TRBJ2-7 | TRBV2 | CGQGRSYEQYF
TRBJ2-1 | TRBV5-5 | CASSLETGSYNEQFF
TRBJ1-1 | TRBV10-2 | CASSLTGGQGDTEAFF
TRBJ1-2 | TRBV27 | CASSLIQGKGKGYGYTF
TRBJ1-4 | TRBV25-1 | CASSDPDRAKMFF
TRBJ2-3 | TRBV3-1 | CASSPSSDTQYF
TRBJ1-2 | TRBV5-1 | CASSNRGGYTF
TRBJ2-4 | TRBV4-2 | CASSQDHAAKNIQYF